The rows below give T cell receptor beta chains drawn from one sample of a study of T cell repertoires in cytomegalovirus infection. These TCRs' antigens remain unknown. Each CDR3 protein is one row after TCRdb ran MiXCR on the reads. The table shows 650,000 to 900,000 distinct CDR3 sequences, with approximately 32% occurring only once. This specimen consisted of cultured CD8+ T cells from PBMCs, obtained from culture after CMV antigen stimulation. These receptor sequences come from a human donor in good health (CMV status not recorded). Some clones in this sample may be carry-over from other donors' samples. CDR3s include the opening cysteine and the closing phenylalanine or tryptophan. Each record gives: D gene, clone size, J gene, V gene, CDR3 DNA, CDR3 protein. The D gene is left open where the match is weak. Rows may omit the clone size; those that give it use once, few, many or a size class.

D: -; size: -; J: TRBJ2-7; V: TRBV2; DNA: TGTGCCAGCAATCCGACAGGACGATACTACGAGCAGTACTTC; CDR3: CASNPTGRYYEQYF
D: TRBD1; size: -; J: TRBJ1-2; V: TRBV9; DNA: TGTGCCAGCAGTCCAACAGGGGGCTGGGACTATGGCTACACCTTC; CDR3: CASSPTGGWDYGYTF
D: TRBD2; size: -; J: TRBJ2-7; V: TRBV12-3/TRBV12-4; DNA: TGTGCCAGCCGCCATAGCGGGGGGGACGGTGGCGAGCAGTACTTC; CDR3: CASRHSGGDGGEQYF
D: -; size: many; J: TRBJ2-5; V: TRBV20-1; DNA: TGCAGTGCTAGAGATCCGTTCCTTCAAGAGACCCAGTACTTC; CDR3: CSARDPFLQETQYF
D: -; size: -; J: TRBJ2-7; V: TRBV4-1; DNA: TGCGCCAGCAGCCAAGAATCGGCAGGGGCGTACGAGCAGTACTTC; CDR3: CASSQESAGAYEQYF
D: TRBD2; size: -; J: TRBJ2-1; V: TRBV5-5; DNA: TGTGCCAGCAGCTTGGGACTAGCGATAAATGAGCAGTTCTTC; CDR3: CASSLGLAINEQFF
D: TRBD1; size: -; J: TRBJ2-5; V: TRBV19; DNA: TGTGCCAGTAGTTCGCCGGACAGGGGGTTGGAGACCCAGTACTTC; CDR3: CASSSPDRGLETQYF
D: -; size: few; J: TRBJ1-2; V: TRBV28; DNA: TGTGCCAGCAGTTTTTACGGCGGGCATGGCTACACCTTC; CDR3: CASSFYGGHGYTF
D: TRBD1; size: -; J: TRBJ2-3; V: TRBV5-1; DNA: TGCGCCAGCAGCCCGTACAGGGGGAATACGCAGTATTTT; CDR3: CASSPYRGNTQYF
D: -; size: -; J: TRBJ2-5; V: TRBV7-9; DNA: TGTGCCAGCAGCTTAGTAAACAGGGCTGGAGAGACCCAGTACTTC; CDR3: CASSLVNRAGETQYF
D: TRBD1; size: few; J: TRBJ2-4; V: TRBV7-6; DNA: TGTGCCAGCAGCCACCGACAGGGGGCGTCCAAAAACATTCAGTACTTC; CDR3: CASSHRQGASKNIQYF
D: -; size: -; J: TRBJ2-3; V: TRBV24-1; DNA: TGTGCCACCCCTTGCCACCGTCGAACAGATACGCAGTATTTT; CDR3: CATPCHRRTDTQYF
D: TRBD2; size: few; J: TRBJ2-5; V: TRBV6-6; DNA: TGTGCCAGCAGTTACTTTCAGAAAGCGGGGGAAGAGACCCAGTACTTC; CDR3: CASSYFQKAGEETQYF
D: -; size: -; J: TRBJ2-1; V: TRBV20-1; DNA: TGCAGTGCTAGAGCTGGGGGGTCCTACAATGAGCAGTTCTTC; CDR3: CSARAGGSYNEQFF
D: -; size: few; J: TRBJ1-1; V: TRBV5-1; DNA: TGCGCCAGCAGCTTAAATTTAGCTTTCTTT; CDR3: CASSLNLAFF
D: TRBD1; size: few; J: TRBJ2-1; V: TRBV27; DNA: TGTGCCAGCAGTCCTGGACAGGTCCGTGGGGAGCAGTTCTTC; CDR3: CASSPGQVRGEQFF
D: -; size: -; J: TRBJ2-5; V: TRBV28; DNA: TGTGCCAGCCCTTGGGGGCTAAGGGAGGGAGAGACCCAGTACTTC; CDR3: CASPWGLREGETQYF
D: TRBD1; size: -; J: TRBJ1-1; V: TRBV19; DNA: TGTGCCGTATTGGGGACAGGTCGAGCTTTCTTT; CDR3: CAVLGTGRAFF
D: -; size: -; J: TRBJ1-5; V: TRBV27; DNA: TGTGCCAGCAGTTTGGGGAGGGGTGGAAGTCAGCCCCAGCATTTT; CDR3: CASSLGRGGSQPQHF
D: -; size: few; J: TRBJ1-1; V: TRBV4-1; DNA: TGCGCCAGCAGCCAAGGGTGGACAGACAACACTGAAGCTTTCTTT; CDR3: CASSQGWTDNTEAFF